The entry below gives a single TCR beta chain sequence along with its context. The antigen remains undetermined. Profiling relied on immunoSEQ multiplex PCR, and the TCRdb table lists in-frame clones only, not all of them. Counted here are 2,500,000 or so clones, 80% to 95% occurring once; the ten biggest clones make up more than 0.35%. The source of the sample is a study of shared clonotypes between healthy human individuals. Study summary: Each donor's CD8 memory used one plate, CD8 naive two, each CD4 subset three. The study's findings and limits: Investigators expected sequencing depth to affect clonotype sharing among donors. Generally, estimated richness proved larger in naive subsets than it did in memory subsets. The researchers took only blood, and tissue repertoires probably look different.

The V end lost 7 bases, the J end lost 5 bases, and 14 bases lay between the germline ends. Germline V lookup: CDR1 SQVTM, CDR2 ANQGSEA. This CDR3 contains 12 residues. The TCR sequence derives from a young man in good health. Some clones in this sample may be carry-over from other donors' samples. Sequenced material: naive CD4+ T cells from PBMCs. Described subset: CD45RA+ positively selected. The rearrangement joins TRBV29-1 to TRBJ1-1; D is unresolved. CDR3 DNA: TGCAGCGCCCAGGATCAGGTAACTGAAGCTTTCTTT. This codes for CSAQDQVTEAFF.